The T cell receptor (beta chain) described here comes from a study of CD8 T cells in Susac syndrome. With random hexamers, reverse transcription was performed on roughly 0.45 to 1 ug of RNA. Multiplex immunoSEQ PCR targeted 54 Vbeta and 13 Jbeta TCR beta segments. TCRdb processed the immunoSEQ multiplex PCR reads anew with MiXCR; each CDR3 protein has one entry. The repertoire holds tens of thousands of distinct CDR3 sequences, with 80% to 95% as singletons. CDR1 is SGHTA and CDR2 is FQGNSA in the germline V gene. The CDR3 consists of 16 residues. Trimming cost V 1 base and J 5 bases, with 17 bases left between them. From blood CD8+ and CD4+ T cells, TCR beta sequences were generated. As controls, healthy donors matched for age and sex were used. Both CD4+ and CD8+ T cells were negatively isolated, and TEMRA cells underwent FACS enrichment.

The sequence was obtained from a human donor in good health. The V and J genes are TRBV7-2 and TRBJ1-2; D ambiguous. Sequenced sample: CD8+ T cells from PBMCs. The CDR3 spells CASSLVPDPTSYGYTF. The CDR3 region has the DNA TGTGCCAGCAGCTTAGTGCCAGACCCAACTAGTTATGGCTACACCTTC.